This record covers a single T cell receptor (beta chain). Antigen unknown. The PCR was carried out with 60 Vbeta primers and 13 Jbeta primers. Here immunoSEQ multiplex PCR was the method, and the copy in TCRdb shows in-frame clones only, minus some. The sample contains 150,000 or so clones, roughly 79% of which appear only once. The data were obtained in a study of cytomegalovirus exposure and HLA in healthy donors. Overall study results and limits: Using a false discovery rate of 0.05, a later analysis showed that fewer than 20,000 TCR beta sequences were associated with HLA alleles. Information on immune exposure was restricted to one variable (CMV serostatus).

CDR3 length: 15 amino acids. The V gene end was trimmed by 0 bases and the J gene end by 4 bases; junction bases not matched to a gene: 4. The V gene's germline CDR1 is KGHSH and CDR2 LQKENI. The TCR was taken from a woman aged 45 to 65 in good health and CMV-seropositive. Source material: PBMCs. The chain couples TRBV18 to TRBJ2-5; 8 bases align to TRBD1. CDR3 sequence: CASSPPAGGLETQYF. The CDR3 nucleotides are TGTGCCAGCTCACCACCGGCAGGGGGCTTAGAGACCCAGTACTTC.